This T cell receptor beta chain was recovered during a study of cytomegalovirus exposure and HLA in healthy donors. PCR used 60 Vbeta primers and 13 Jbeta primers. Only in-frame clones appear in the TCRdb table, and some are missing; sequencing was by immunoSEQ multiplex PCR. The sample shows under 150,000 clones, more than 65% of them seen only once. Germline V gene data show CDR1 as MGHDK and CDR2 as SYGVNS. Trimming removed 3 bases at V and 6 bases at J, with 15 bases between. CDR3 length: 15 amino acids. These donors counted as nominally healthy when sampled, but unrecorded immune exposures were likely.

The sequence was collected from a woman aged 55-69 years in good health and CMV-seropositive. V and J are TRBV25-1 and TRBJ2-1; D possibly corresponds to TRBD2 (5 bases). Sequencing was done on a sample of PBMCs. The CDR3 protein is CASSEGTRLGNEQFF. The CDR3 bases are TGTGCCAGCAGTGAGGGAACTAGGTTGGGCAATGAGCAGTTCTTC.